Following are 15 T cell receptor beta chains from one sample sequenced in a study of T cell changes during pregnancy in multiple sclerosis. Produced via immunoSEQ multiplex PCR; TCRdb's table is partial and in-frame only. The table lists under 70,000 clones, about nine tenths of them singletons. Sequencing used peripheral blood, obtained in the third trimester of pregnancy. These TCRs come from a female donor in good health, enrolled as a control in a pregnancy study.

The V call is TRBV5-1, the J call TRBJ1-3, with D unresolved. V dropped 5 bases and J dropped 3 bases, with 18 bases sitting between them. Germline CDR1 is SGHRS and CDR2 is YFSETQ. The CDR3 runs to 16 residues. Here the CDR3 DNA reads TGCGCCAGCAGTCCAGCACCAGTACGGGTTGGAAACACCATATATTTT. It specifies CASSPAPVRVGNTIYF.

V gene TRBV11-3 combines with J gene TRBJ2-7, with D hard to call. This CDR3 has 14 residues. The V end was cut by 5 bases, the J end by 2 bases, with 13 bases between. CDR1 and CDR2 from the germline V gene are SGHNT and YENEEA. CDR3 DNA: TGTGCCAGCAGCCCGGAGACCGGAGCCTACGAGCAGTACTTC. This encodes CASSPETGAYEQYF.

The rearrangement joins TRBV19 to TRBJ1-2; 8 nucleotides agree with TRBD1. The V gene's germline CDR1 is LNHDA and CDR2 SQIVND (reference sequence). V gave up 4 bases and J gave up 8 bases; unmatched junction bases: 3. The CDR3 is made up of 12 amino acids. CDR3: CASSRDRGGYTF. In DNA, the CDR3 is TGTGCCAGTAGTAGAGACAGGGGCGGCTACACCTTC.

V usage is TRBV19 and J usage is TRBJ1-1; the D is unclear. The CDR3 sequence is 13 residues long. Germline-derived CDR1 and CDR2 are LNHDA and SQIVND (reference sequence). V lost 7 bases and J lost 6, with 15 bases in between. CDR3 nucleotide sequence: TGTGCCAGTACCCCGGAACCAGAGGCTGAAGCTTTCTTT. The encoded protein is CASTPEPEAEAFF.

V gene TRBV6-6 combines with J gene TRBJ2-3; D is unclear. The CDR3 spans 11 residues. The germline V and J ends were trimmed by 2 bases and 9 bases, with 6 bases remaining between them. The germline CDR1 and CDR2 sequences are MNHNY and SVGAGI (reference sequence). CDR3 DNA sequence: TGTGCCAGCAGTTACCTTATGACGCAGTATTTT. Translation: CASSYLMTQYF.

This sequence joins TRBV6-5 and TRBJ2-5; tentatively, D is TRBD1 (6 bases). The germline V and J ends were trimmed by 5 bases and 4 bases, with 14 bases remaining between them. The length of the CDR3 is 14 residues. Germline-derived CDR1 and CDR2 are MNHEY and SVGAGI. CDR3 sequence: CASSHRTVGETQYF. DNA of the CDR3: TGTGCCAGCAGTCATCGGACAGTCGGAGAGACCCAGTACTTC.

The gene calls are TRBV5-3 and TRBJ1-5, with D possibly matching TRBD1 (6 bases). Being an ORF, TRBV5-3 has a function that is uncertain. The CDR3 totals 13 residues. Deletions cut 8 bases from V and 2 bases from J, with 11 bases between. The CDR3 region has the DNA TGTGCCAGCCAGCGGACAGGCAATCAGCCCCAGCATTTT. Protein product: CASQRTGNQPQHF.

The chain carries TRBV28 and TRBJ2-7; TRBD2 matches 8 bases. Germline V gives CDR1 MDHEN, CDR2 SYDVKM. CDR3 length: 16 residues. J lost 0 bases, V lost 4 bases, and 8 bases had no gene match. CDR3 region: CASSSSRLASSYEQYF. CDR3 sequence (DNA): TGTGCCAGCAGTTCCTCCCGACTAGCGAGCTCCTACGAGCAGTACTTC.

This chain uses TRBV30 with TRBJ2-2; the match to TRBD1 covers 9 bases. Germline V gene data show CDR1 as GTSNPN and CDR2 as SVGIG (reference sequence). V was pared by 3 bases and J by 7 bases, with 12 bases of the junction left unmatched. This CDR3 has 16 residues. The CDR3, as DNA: TGTGCCTGGAGGGCCGGGACAGGGTACTACGACGGGGAGCTGTTTTTT. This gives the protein CAWRAGTGYYDGELFF. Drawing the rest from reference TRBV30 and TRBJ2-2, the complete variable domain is SQTIHQWPATLVQPVGSPLSLECTVEGTSNPNLYWYRQAAGRGLQLLFYSVGIGQISSEVPQNLSASRPQDRQFILSSKKLLLSDSGFYLCAWRAGTGYYDGELFFGEGSRLTVL.

The CDR3 loop is CASSRFSGPGGNEQFF. CDR3 in DNA: TGCGCCAGCAGCAGGTTTAGCGGACCTGGGGGTAATGAGCAGTTCTTC. V and J are TRBV5-1 and TRBJ2-1; D possibly corresponds to TRBD2 (6 bases). The CDR3 loop spans 16 amino acids. V gave up 4 bases and J gave up 7 bases, with 21 bases separating them. Looked up from germline, CDR1 is SGHRS and CDR2 is YFSETQ.

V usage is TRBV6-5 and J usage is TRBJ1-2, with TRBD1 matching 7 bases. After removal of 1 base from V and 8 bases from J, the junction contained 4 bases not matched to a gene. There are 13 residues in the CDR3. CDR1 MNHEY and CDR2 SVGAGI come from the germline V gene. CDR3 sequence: CASSYFTGDGYTF. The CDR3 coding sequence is TGTGCCAGCAGTTACTTTACAGGGGACGGCTACACCTTC.

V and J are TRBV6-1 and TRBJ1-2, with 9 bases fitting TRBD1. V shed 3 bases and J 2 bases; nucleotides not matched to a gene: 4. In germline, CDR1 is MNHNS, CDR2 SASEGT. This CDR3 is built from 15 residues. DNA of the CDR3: TGTGCCAGCAGTGATCAACAGGGGGCCAACTATGGCTACACCTTC. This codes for CASSDQQGANYGYTF.

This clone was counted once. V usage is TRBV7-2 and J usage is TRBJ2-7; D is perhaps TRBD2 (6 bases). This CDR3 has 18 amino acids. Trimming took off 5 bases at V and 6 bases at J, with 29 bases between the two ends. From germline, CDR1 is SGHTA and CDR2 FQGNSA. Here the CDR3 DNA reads TGTGCCAGCAGCCCTTACGGGAAGCTCGTGACTAGTCACCCCGAGCAGTACTTC. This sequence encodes CASSPYGKLVTSHPEQYF.

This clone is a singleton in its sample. The chain's CDR3 is CASSTILQGPYGYTF. In DNA, the CDR3 is TGTGCCAGCAGTACAATATTACAGGGCCCCTATGGCTACACCTTC. The gene calls are TRBV6-1 and TRBJ1-2; D is perhaps TRBD1 (6 bases). The CDR3 is made up of 15 amino acids. Germline values: CDR1 MNHNS, CDR2 SASEGT. Trimming stripped 5 bases from V and 4 bases from J, with 17 bases between.

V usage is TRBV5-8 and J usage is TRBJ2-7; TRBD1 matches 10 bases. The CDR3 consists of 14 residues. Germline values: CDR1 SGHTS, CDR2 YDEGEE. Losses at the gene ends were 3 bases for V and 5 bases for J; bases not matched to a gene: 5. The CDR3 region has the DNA TGTGCCAGCAGCTCGGGACAGGGGCTCCACGAGCAGTACTTC. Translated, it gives CASSSGQGLHEQYF. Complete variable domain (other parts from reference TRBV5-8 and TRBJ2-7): EAGVTQSPTHLIKTRGQQATLRCSPISGHTSVYWYQQALGLGLQFLLWYDEGEERNRGNFPPRFSGRQFPNYSSELNVNALELEDSALYLCASSSGQGLHEQYFGPGTRLTVT.